The present T cell receptor beta chain was sequenced within a study of naive and memory T cell subsets. Notes on the study in general: Naive repertoires, especially CD8, held a few larger clonotypes, possibly memory cells re-expressing CD45RA.

The beta constant-region primer was an equimolar mix of two oligonucleotides covering TRBC1 and TRBC2. Four rounds of PCR amplified the ligated cDNA using nested alpha and beta constant-region primers plus SP2. TCRdb independently ran MiXCR on the UMI-ligation and nested PCR reads; one entry per CDR3 protein. Among approximately 140,000 distinct CDR3 sequences listed, 20% to 25% were seen once. Concerning this clonotype itself: As yet, its antigen is unknown.

Looked up from germline, CDR1 is MDHEN and CDR2 is SYDVKM. The ends were cut back, 8 bases at V and 3 bases at J, with 17 bases in the middle. The CDR3 covers 15 residues. The V call is TRBV28, the J call TRBJ1-5; tentatively, D is TRBD1 (6 bases). Sequences were obtained from naive CD4+ T cells from blood. The receptor's source is a human donor in good health. CDR3 nucleotides: TGTGCCAGCCTTAGGTTAAGGGGGATCAATCAGCCCCAGCATTTT. Translation gives CASLRLRGINQPQHF. Together with reference TRBV28 and TRBJ1-5, the CDR3 gives the full variable domain: DVKVTQSSRYLVKRTGEKVFLECVQDMDHENMFWYRQDPGLGLRLIYFSYDVKMKEKGDIPEGYSVSREKKERFSLILESASTNQTSMYLCASLRLRGINQPQHFGDGTRLSIL.